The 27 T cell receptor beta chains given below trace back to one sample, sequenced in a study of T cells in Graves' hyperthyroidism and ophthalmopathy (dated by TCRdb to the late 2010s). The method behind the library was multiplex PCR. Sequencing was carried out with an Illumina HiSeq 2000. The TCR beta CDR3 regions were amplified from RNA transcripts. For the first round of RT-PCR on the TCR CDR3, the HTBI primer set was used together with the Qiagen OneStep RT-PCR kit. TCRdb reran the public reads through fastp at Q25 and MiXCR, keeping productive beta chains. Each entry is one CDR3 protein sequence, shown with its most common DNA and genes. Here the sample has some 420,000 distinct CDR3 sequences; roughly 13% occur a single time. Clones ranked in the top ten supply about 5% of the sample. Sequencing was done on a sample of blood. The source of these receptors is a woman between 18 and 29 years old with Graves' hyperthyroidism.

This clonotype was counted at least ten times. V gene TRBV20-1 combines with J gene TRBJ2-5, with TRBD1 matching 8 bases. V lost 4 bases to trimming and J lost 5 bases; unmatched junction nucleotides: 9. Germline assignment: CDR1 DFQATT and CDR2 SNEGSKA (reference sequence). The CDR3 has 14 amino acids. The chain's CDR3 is CSAKPAGGRETQYF. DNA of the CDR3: TGCAGTGCTAAACCGGCAGGGGGCCGGGAGACCCAGTACTTC.

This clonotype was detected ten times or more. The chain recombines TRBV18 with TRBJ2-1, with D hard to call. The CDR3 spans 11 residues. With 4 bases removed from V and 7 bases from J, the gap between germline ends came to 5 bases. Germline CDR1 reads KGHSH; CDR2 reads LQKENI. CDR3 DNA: TGTGCCAGCTCACGAATGAATGAGCAGTTCTTC. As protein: CASSRMNEQFF.

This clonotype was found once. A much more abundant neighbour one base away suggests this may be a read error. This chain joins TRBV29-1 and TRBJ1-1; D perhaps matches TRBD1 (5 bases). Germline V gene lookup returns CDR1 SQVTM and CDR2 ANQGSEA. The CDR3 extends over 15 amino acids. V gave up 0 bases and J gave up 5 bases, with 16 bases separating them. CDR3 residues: CSVEEVVRGGTEAFF. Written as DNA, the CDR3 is TGCAGCGTTGAAGAGGTTGTCCGCGGGGGGACTGAAGCTTTCTTT.

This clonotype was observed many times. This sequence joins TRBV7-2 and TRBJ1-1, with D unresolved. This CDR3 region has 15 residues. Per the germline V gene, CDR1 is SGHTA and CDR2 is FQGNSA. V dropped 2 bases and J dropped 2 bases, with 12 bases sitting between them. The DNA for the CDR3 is TGTGCCAGCAGCTTAAGGGCAGTTATAAACACTGAAGCTTTCTTT. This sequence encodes CASSLRAVINTEAFF.

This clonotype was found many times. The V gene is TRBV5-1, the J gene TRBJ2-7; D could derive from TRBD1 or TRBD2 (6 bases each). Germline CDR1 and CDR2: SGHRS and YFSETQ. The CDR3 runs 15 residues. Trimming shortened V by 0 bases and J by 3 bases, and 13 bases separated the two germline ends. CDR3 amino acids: CASSLEQGRLYEQYF. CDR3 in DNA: TGCGCCAGCAGCTTGGAGCAGGGGAGGCTCTACGAGCAGTACTTC.

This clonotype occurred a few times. The CDR3 DNA follows: TGTGCCAGCAGTGAATCAGGAACGGTGAACAATGAGCAGTTCTTC. Translating it yields CASSESGTVNNEQFF. The chain joins TRBV25-1 to TRBJ2-1, with D unclear. V lost 1 base and J 5 bases, leaving 12 bases between the germline ends. Germline V lookup: CDR1 MGHDK, CDR2 SYGVNS. This CDR3 contains 15 residues.

CDR3 in amino acids: CASSAGLAPDEQFF. In DNA, the CDR3 is TGTGCCAGCAGCGCGGGACTAGCCCCGGATGAGCAGTTCTTC. This rearrangement joins TRBV7-9 to TRBJ2-1; TRBD2 matches at 9 bases. The CDR3 spans 14 residues. Germline V lookup: CDR1 SEHNR, CDR2 FQNEAQ (reference sequence). J was trimmed by 8 bases and V by 5 bases; bases with no gene match: 7.

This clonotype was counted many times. For the CDR3, the DNA is TGTGCCAGCAGCCCCGTGGTGAACTACGAGCAGTACTTC. Its protein is CASSPVVNYEQYF. The genes are TRBV6-2 or TRBV6-3 and TRBJ2-7, with no clear D. The length of the CDR3 is 13 residues. The germline gives CDR1 MNHEY, CDR2 SVGEGT. The V gene lost 6 bases and the J gene lost 3 bases, with 12 bases spanning the gap.

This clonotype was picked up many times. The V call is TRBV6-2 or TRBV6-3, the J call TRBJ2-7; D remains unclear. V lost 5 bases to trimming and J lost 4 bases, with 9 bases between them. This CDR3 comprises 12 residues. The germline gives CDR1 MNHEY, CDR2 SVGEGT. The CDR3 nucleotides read TGTGCCAGCAGTGATCAAAGATACGAGCAGTACTTC. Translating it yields CASSDQRYEQYF.

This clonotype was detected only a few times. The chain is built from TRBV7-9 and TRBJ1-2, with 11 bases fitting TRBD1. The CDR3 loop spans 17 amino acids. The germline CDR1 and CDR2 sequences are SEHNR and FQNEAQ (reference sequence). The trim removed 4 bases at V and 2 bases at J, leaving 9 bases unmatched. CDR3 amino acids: CASSSGTGGNVNYGYTF. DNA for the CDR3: TGTGCCAGCAGCTCCGGGACAGGGGGAAATGTAAACTATGGCTACACCTTC. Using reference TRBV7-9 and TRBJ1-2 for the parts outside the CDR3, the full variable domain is DTGVSQNPRHKITKRGQNVTFRCDPISEHNRLYWYRQTLGQGPEFLTYFQNEAQLEKSRLLSDRFSAERPKGSFSTLEIQRTEQGDSAMYLCASSSGTGGNVNYGYTFGSGTRLTVV.

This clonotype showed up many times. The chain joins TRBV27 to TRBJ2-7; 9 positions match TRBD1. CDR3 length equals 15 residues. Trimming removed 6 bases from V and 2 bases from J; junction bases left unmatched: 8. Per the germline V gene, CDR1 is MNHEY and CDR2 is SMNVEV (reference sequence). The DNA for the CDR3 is TGTGCCAGCAGGGATCCGGGACAGGGTCCCTACGAGCAGTACTTC. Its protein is CASRDPGQGPYEQYF.

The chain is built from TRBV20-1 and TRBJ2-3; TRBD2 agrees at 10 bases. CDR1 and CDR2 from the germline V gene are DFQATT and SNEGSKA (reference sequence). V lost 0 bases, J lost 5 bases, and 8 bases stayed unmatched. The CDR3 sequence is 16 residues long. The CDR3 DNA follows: TGCAGTGCTAGAGATAGGGCTCTAGCGGGAGAAGATACGCAGTATTTT. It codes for CSARDRALAGEDTQYF.

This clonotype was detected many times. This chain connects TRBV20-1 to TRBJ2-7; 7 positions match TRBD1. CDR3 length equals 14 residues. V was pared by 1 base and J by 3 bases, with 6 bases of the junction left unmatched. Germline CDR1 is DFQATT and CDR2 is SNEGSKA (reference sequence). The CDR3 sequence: CSARVPGGFYEQYF. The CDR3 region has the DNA TGCAGTGCTAGAGTGCCAGGGGGTTTCTACGAGCAGTACTTC.

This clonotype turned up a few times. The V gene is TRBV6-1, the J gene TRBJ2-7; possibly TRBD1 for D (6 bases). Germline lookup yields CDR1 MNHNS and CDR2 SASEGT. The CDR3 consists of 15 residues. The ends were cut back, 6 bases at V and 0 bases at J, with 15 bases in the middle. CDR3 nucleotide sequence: TGTGCCAGCAGAGACCGGGACAAGAGCTCCTACGAGCAGTACTTC. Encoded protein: CASRDRDKSSYEQYF.

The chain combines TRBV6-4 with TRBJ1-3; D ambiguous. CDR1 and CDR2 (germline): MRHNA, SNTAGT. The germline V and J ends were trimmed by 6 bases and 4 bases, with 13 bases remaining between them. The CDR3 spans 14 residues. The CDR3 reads CASSMPQTGNTIYF. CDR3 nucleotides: TGTGCCAGCAGCATGCCCCAGACGGGAAACACCATATATTTT.

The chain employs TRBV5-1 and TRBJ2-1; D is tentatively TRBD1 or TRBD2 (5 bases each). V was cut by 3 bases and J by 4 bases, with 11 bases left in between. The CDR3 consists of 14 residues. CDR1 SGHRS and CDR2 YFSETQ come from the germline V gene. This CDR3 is CASSYGDAYNEQFF. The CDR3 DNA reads TGCGCCAGCAGCTACGGGGACGCATACAATGAGCAGTTCTTC.

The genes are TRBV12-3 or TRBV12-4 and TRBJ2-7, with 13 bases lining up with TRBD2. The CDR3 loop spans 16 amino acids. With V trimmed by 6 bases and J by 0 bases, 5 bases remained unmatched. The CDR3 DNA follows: TGTGCCAGCAGCTTACTAGCGGGAGGGAGCTCCTACGAGCAGTACTTC. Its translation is CASSLLAGGSSYEQYF.

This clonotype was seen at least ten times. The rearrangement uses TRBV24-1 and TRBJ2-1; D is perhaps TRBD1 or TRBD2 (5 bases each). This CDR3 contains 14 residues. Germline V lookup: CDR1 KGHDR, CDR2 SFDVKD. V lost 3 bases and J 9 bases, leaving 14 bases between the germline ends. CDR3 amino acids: CATSDPRELGEQFF. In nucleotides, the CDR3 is TGTGCCACCAGTGATCCCAGGGAGTTAGGTGAGCAGTTCTTC.

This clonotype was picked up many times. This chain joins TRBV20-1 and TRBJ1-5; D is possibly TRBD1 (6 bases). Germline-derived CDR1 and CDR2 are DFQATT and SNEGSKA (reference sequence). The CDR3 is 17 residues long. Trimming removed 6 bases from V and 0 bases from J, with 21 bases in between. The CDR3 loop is CSARTGGPTSSNQPQHF. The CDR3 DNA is TGCAGTGCCAGAACCGGGGGGCCCACTTCTAGCAATCAGCCCCAGCATTTT.

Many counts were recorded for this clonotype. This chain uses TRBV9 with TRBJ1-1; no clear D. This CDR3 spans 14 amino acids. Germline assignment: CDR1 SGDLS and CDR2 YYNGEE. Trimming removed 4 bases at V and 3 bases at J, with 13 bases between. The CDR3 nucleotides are TGTGCCAGCAGCACTAGCCCTGGGGACACTGAAGCTTTCTTT. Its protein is CASSTSPGDTEAFF.

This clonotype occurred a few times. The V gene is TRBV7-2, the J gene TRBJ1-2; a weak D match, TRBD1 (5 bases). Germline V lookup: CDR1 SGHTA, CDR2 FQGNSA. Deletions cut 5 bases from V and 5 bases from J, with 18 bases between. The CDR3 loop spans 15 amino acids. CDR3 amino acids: CASSTGGIQGYGYTF. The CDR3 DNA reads TGTGCCAGCAGCACGGGGGGTATCCAGGGTTATGGCTACACCTTC. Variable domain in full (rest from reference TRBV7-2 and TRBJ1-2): GAGVSQSPSNKVTEKGKDVELRCDPISGHTALYWYRQSLGQGLEFLIYFQGNSAPDKSGLPSDRFSAERTGGSVSTLTIQRTQQEDSAVYLCASSTGGIQGYGYTFGSGTRLTVV.

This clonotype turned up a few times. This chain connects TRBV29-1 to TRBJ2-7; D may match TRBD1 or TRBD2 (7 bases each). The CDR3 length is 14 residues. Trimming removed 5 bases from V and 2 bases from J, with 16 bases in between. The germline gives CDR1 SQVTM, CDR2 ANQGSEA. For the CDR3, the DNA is TGCAGCGTTCAACCAGGGGGGACTACCTACGAGCAGTACTTC. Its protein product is CSVQPGGTTYEQYF.

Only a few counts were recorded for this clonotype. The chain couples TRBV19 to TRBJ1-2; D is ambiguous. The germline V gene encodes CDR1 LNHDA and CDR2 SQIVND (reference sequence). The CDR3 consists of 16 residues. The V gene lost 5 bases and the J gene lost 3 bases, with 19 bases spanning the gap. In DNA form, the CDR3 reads TGTGCCAGTAGTCCCCCCCCGGCCCCGGTGCACTATGGCTACACCTTC. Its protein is CASSPPPAPVHYGYTF. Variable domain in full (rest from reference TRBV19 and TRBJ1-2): DGGITQSPKYLFRKEGQNVTLSCEQNLNHDAMYWYRQDPGQGLRLIYYSQIVNDFQKGDIAEGYSVSREKKESFPLTVTSAQKNPTAFYLCASSPPPAPVHYGYTFGSGTRLTVV.

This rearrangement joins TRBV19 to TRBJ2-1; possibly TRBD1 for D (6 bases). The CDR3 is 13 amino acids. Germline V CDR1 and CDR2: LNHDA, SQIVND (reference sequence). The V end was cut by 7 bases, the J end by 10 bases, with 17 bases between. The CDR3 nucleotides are TGTGCCAGTAATTCCACAGGGTTGGAGGAGCAGTTCTTC. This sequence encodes CASNSTGLEEQFF.

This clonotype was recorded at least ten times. This chain's CDR3 is CASTRQNYGYTF. Written as DNA, the CDR3 is TGTGCCAGTACCCGACAAAACTATGGCTACACCTTC. The chain uses TRBV28 and TRBJ1-2; D remains ambiguous. Germline CDR1 reads MDHEN; CDR2 reads SYDVKM. The V and J ends lost 9 bases and 2 bases respectively, with 10 bases between them. CDR3 size: 12 residues.

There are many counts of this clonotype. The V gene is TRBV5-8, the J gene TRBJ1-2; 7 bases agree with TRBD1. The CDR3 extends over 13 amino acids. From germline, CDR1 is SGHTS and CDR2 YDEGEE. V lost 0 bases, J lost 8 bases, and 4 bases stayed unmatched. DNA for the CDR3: TGTGCCAGCAGCTTGGGAACAGGGGCAGGCTACACCTTC. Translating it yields CASSLGTGAGYTF.

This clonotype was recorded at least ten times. CDR3 bases: TGTGCCAGCAGCTCTACAGGGGCGCAGGGCACAGATACGCAGTATTTT. This translates into CASSSTGAQGTDTQYF. This rearrangement joins TRBV11-2 to TRBJ2-3; 7 bases map to TRBD1. Germline CDR1 SGHAT, CDR2 FQNNGV. Germline trimming cut 4 bases from V and 1 base from J; bases unmatched to any gene: 8. The CDR3 length is 16 residues.